A selection of T cell receptor beta chains follows, all from one sample in a study of neurological immune-mediated disorders. TCRdb used MiXCR to reprocess the 5' RACE reads, holding one entry per CDR3 protein. The repertoire holds about 66,000 distinct CDR3 sequences, with 3.4% as singletons. Sequenced: PBMCs. Receptor source: a man aged 35 to 55 with multiple sclerosis. Both conserved end residues are part of each CDR3. Each record gives: V gene, D gene, J gene, clone size, CDR3 protein, CDR3 DNA. D genes are given only for firm matches. Clone size appears in some rows only: once, few, many, or a class for an expanded clone.

TRBV4-1	TRBD1	TRBJ1-1	few	CASSQAGQGAYGTEAFF	TGCGCCAGCAGCCAAGCGGGACAGGGGGCTTATGGTACTGAAGCTTTCTTT
TRBV11-2	-	TRBJ2-7	many	CASSLEGRGAYEQYF	TGTGCCAGCAGCTTAGAGGGCAGAGGAGCCTACGAGCAGTACTTC
TRBV20-1	-	TRBJ2-1	many	CSARDFSSYNEQFF	TGCAGTGCGCGGGACTTCAGCTCCTACAATGAGCAGTTCTTC
TRBV12-3/TRBV12-4	TRBD2	TRBJ2-1	many	CASSLVAGGHNEQFF	TGTGCCAGCAGTTTAGTAGCGGGAGGCCACAATGAGCAGTTCTTC
TRBV10-3	TRBD2	TRBJ2-1	few	CAISEGSGSIYEQFF	TGTGCCATCAGTGAAGGTAGCGGGAGTATCTATGAGCAGTTCTTC
TRBV6-6	TRBD1	TRBJ2-7	many	CASGATGAIYEQYF	TGTGCCAGCGGAGCGACAGGGGCCATCTACGAGCAGTACTTC
TRBV6-5	-	TRBJ2-1	many	CASTQGRSEQFF	TGTGCCAGCACCCAGGGGAGGAGCGAGCAGTTCTTC
TRBV20-1	-	TRBJ2-3	many	CSAPDSFLTDTQYF	TGCAGTGCTCCTGACAGTTTTCTCACAGATACGCAGTATTTT
TRBV5-6	-	TRBJ2-3	many	CASSFLGGGATDTQYF	TGTGCCAGCAGCTTTCTGGGAGGGGGGGCGACAGATACGCAGTATTTT
TRBV9	TRBD2	TRBJ2-1	many	CASSVGSGINEQFF	TGTGCCAGCAGCGTAGGAAGCGGGATAAATGAGCAGTTCTTC
TRBV5-1	TRBD1	TRBJ1-1	many	CASSPGTGVTNTEAFF	TGCGCCAGCAGCCCCGGGACAGGGGTGACGAACACTGAAGCTTTCTTT
TRBV5-8	TRBD1	TRBJ1-3	many	CASSSDRVPGNTIYF	TGTGCCAGCAGCTCTGACAGGGTACCTGGAAACACCATATATTTT
TRBV20-1	-	TRBJ2-2	many	CSARRRPGELFF	TGCAGTGCTAGAAGGCGCCCCGGGGAGCTGTTTTTT
TRBV5-1	TRBD1	TRBJ1-6	-	CASSTTPGQSNSYNSPLHF	TGCGCCAGCAGCACAACACCGGGACAGTCAAACTCCTATAATTCACCCCTCCACTTT
TRBV15	TRBD2	TRBJ2-2	many	CATSRDLASGSGDGELFF	TGTGCCACCAGCAGAGATTTGGCTAGCGGGAGCGGGGACGGGGAGCTGTTTTTT
TRBV10-3	TRBD1	TRBJ1-3	many	CASGGTPNSGNTIYF	TGTGCCTCAGGGGGGACCCCGAACTCTGGAAACACCATATATTTT
TRBV29-1	TRBD1	TRBJ2-2	many	CSVEDTGQGGTGELFF	TGCAGCGTTGAAGACACGGGACAGGGGGGCACCGGGGAGCTGTTTTTT
TRBV21-1	-	TRBJ2-7	many	CASSKGGYEQYF	TGTGCCAGCAGCAAAGGTGGCTACGAGCAGTACTTC
TRBV7-9	-	TRBJ2-3	few	CASSFRADTQYF	TGTGCCAGCAGCTTTAGAGCGGATACGCAGTATTTT
TRBV5-1	TRBD1	TRBJ2-1	many	CASLQGALFTYNEQFF	TGCGCCAGCTTACAGGGGGCCCTTTTCACCTACAATGAGCAGTTCTTC
TRBV27	-	TRBJ2-1	many	CASSSSGSVQFF	TGTGCCAGCAGTTCCAGCGGCAGTGTGCAGTTCTTC
TRBV5-6	-	TRBJ2-7	-	CASSLEAGFSSYEQYF	TGTGCCAGCAGCTTGGAGGCAGGATTTAGCTCCTACGAGCAGTACTTC
TRBV5-1	-	TRBJ1-4	many	CASSSPGVGKLFF	TGCGCCAGCAGCTCCCCTGGGGTTGGAAAACTGTTTTTT
TRBV20-1	-	TRBJ1-2	many	CSAEGSNYGYTF	TGCAGTGCCGAAGGTTCTAACTATGGCTACACCTTC
TRBV7-9	-	TRBJ1-1	many	CASSSDAGWTEAFF	TGTGCCAGCAGCTCGGATGCAGGGTGGACTGAAGCTTTCTTT
TRBV2	-	TRBJ1-1	many	CASTAGEATEAFF	TGTGCCAGCACCGCGGGGGAAGCCACTGAAGCTTTCTTT
TRBV7-9	-	TRBJ1-2	many	CASSLSLGSGYGYTF	TGTGCCAGCAGCTTATCCCTCGGGAGCGGCTATGGCTACACCTTC
TRBV6-2/TRBV6-3	-	TRBJ1-5	many	CASSSRIVSNQPQHF	TGTGCCAGCAGTTCGAGGATCGTTAGCAATCAGCCCCAGCATTTT
TRBV6-5	-	TRBJ2-1	many	CASSSTLTPRVQFF	TGTGCCAGCAGCTCTACACTTACTCCCAGGGTGCAGTTCTTC
TRBV5-1	-	TRBJ1-5	many	CASSVDSFNQPQHF	TGCGCCAGCAGCGTAGACAGTTTCAATCAGCCCCAGCATTTT
TRBV20-1	-	TRBJ2-1	many	CSARDLRAISDEQFF	TGCAGTGCTAGAGATTTACGTGCCATAAGCGATGAGCAGTTCTTC
TRBV2	-	TRBJ1-3	many	CASSVPESSGNTIYF	TGTGCCAGCAGTGTCCCGGAGAGTTCTGGAAACACCATATATTTT
TRBV12-3/TRBV12-4	TRBD2	TRBJ2-7	many	CASSLETSGREQYF	TGTGCCAGCAGTCTTGAGACTAGCGGGAGGGAGCAGTACTTC
TRBV5-1	-	TRBJ2-2	many	CASSPMGVSGELFF	TGCGCCAGCAGCCCGATGGGGGTCTCCGGGGAGCTGTTTTTT
TRBV5-1	-	TRBJ1-3	many	CASSLVVGSGNTIYF	TGCGCCAGCAGCCTGGTGGTAGGGTCCGGAAACACCATATATTTT
TRBV5-1	TRBD2	TRBJ2-7	many	CASSGGTSGGSYEQYF	TGCGCCAGCAGCGGGGGGACTAGCGGGGGCTCCTACGAGCAGTACTTC
TRBV10-3	TRBD2	TRBJ2-1	many	CATGRGGGNEQFF	TGTGCCACCGGCCGGGGGGGCGGAAATGAGCAGTTCTTC
TRBV5-5	-	TRBJ2-3	many	CASSSPTGYTQYF	TGTGCCAGCAGCTCCCCGACAGGCTATACGCAGTATTTT
TRBV25-1	-	TRBJ2-3	many	CASSEKAGVSTDTQYF	TGTGCCAGCAGTGAAAAAGCAGGGGTGTCCACAGATACGCAGTATTTT
TRBV20-1	-	TRBJ2-3	many	CSARETTNTDTQYF	TGCAGTGCTAGGGAAACGACAAACACAGATACGCAGTATTTT
TRBV4-1	TRBD2	TRBJ2-3	many	CASSQEGLAGTDTQYF	TGCGCCAGCAGCCAAGAAGGCCTAGCGGGGACAGATACGCAGTATTTT
TRBV20-1	TRBD2	TRBJ2-7	many	CSARGKPGLAGEGQYF	TGCAGTGCTAGGGGGAAACCGGGACTAGCGGGAGAGGGGCAGTACTTC
TRBV5-1	-	TRBJ1-2	many	CASSSAGVGYTF	TGCGCCAGCAGCTCTGCAGGGGTCGGCTACACCTTC
TRBV18	-	TRBJ2-1	many	CASSLWYTGYNEQFF	TGTGCCAGCTCACTCTGGTACACCGGATACAATGAGCAGTTCTTC
TRBV5-1	-	TRBJ1-2	-	CDRGTEDYGYTF	TGCGACAGAGGGACGGAGGATTATGGCTACACCTTC
TRBV6-5	-	TRBJ2-1	few	CASSYSASVDNEQFF	TGTGCCAGCAGTTACTCGGCTAGCGTAGACAATGAGCAGTTCTTC
TRBV5-1	TRBD1	TRBJ1-2	many	CASTRTGEYYGYTF	TGCGCCAGCACCCGGACAGGCGAATACTATGGCTACACCTTC
TRBV20-1	-	TRBJ2-7	many	CSAPRAGGTYEQYF	TGCAGTGCCCCGAGGGCAGGGGGGACCTACGAGCAGTACTTC
TRBV5-4	TRBD1	TRBJ1-1	many	CASSLGQGAAEAFF	TGTGCCAGCAGCTTGGGTCAGGGGGCCGCTGAAGCTTTCTTT
TRBV10-3	-	TRBJ2-7	many	CAISEAGREQYF	TGTGCCATCAGTGAGGCAGGCCGGGAGCAGTACTTC
TRBV7-9	-	TRBJ1-2	many	CASSLGEISGYTF	TGTGCCAGCAGCTTAGGGGAAATTAGTGGCTACACCTTC
TRBV20-1	TRBD2	TRBJ2-3	many	CSARGGTLAGSTDTQYF	TGCAGTGCTAGAGGGGGGACACTAGCGGGGAGCACAGATACGCAGTATTTT
TRBV7-9	-	TRBJ2-7	many	CASSLGRGEQYF	TGTGCCAGCAGCTTGGGCAGGGGCGAGCAGTACTTC
TRBV6-5	-	TRBJ1-6	many	CASSRRGSYNSPLHF	TGTGCCAGCAGCCGTCGTGGCTCCTATAATTCACCCCTCCACTTT
TRBV10-1	TRBD2	TRBJ2-2	many	CASRRGGTTGELFF	TGCGCCAGCAGACGCGGGGGGACCACCGGGGAGCTGTTTTTT
TRBV5-1	-	TRBJ2-3	many	CASSQGVATQYF	TGCGCCAGCAGCCAAGGTGTTGCGACGCAGTATTTT
TRBV29-1	-	TRBJ2-7	medium-sized	CSVVRGNSYEQYF	TGCAGCGTTGTTCGGGGGAACTCCTACGAGCAGTACTTC
TRBV7-8	-	TRBJ2-2	-	CVSSLKRGNGELFF	TGTGTCAGCAGCTTAAAGAGGGGGAACGGGGAGCTGTTTTTT
TRBV11-2	TRBD1	TRBJ2-1	many	CASTQGQGAYNEQFF	TGTGCCAGCACCCAGGGACAGGGGGCCTACAATGAGCAGTTCTTC